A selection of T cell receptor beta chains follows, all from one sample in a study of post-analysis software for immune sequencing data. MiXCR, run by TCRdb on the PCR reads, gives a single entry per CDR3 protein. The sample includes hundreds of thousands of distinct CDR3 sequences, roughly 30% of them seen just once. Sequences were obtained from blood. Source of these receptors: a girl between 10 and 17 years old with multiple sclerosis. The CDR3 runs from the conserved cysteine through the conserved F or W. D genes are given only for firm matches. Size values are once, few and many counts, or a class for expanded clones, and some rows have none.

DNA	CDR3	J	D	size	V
TGTGCCAGCAGCCAAGATAGGGACAGGGTGTTCGCTGAAGCTTTCTTT	CASSQDRDRVFAEAFF	TRBJ1-1	TRBD1	-	TRBV4-2
TGTGCCAGCAGCGTAGGTCCGGGGGCTAATGAAAAACTGTTTTTT	CASSVGPGANEKLFF	TRBJ1-4	-	few	TRBV9
TGTGCCAGCAGCGGAAGGTACAATGAGCAGTTCTTC	CASSGRYNEQFF	TRBJ2-1	-	-	TRBV9
TGTGCCACCAGTGGAGGGGGTTGGTCTGAAGCTTTCTTT	CATSGGGWSEAFF	TRBJ1-1	-	few	TRBV24-1
TGCAGTGCTAGAGTTTTGGGGCCAGTGCACCAAGAGACCCAGTACTTC	CSARVLGPVHQETQYF	TRBJ2-5	-	many	TRBV20-1
TGTGCCAGCAGTTCCGACAGGGTGGCCTATGGCTACACCTTC	CASSSDRVAYGYTF	TRBJ1-2	TRBD1	-	TRBV7-2
TGTGCCAGCAGTTATGGTACGGGGAACAGGCACGAGCAGTACTTC	CASSYGTGNRHEQYF	TRBJ2-7	-	few	TRBV6-2/TRBV6-3
TGTGCCAGCAGCCAAAGGGTGAGGGTTCGCAATGAGCAGTTCTTC	CASSQRVRVRNEQFF	TRBJ2-1	-	few	TRBV12-3/TRBV12-4
TGTGCCAGCAGCTTAGCCCCTCGACACAGACAGTTCTTC	CASSLAPRHRQFF	TRBJ2-1	-	few	TRBV7-9
TGTGCCAGCACCTACACTGGCCGGGGCACAGATACGCAGTATTTT	CASTYTGRGTDTQYF	TRBJ2-3	-	many	TRBV27
TGTGCCAGCAGCGTATACGAGGTCACCTACAATGAGCAGTTCTTC	CASSVYEVTYNEQFF	TRBJ2-1	-	few	TRBV9
TGTGCCAGCAGCTCTCTCACTGAAGCTTTCTTT	CASSSLTEAFF	TRBJ1-1	-	few	TRBV6-5
TGCAGTGCCGAGGTTAGTCTAGGACAGCCGAACACTGAAGCTTTCTTT	CSAEVSLGQPNTEAFF	TRBJ1-1	-	few	TRBV20-1
TGTGCCAGCAGTCCCGGACAGGGGTTCTATGGCTACACCTTC	CASSPGQGFYGYTF	TRBJ1-2	TRBD1	few	TRBV12-3/TRBV12-4
TGTGCCAGCAGCTCGACTAGCGGGGCCCCAGGGGAGCAGTTCTTC	CASSSTSGAPGEQFF	TRBJ2-1	TRBD2	few	TRBV7-9
TGCAGCGTTGAAGGAACGGGTTATGACTATGGCTACACCTTC	CSVEGTGYDYGYTF	TRBJ1-2	-	few	TRBV29-1
TGCGCCAGCAGCTCTGAGGATCATTCACCCCTCCACTTT	CASSSEDHSPLHF	TRBJ1-6	-	-	TRBV5-1
TGTGCCAGCAGTGGCCGTAGGGGCGAGCAGTACTTC	CASSGRRGEQYF	TRBJ2-7	-	few	TRBV7-2
TGCGCCAGCAGCGAAGGGACTAGCGGATGCAATGAGCAGTTCTTC	CASSEGTSGCNEQFF	TRBJ2-1	TRBD2	-	TRBV4-3
TGTGCCAGCAGCTGGGGACCCTCTGGGGCCAACGTCCTGACTTTC	CASSWGPSGANVLTF	TRBJ2-6	-	few	TRBV5-6
TGTGCCAGCAGCGAAATACCAACAGGATCCAATGAGCAGTTCTTC	CASSEIPTGSNEQFF	TRBJ2-1	-	few	TRBV7-2
TGCAGCGCCATAGGACTAGCGGGAGGCAATGAGCAGTTCTTC	CSAIGLAGGNEQFF	TRBJ2-1	TRBD2	-	TRBV29-1
TGCGGCGTTCGGGGGGGGACACAGGGGGCGCTGGGCACTGAAGCTTTCTTT	CGVRGGTQGALGTEAFF	TRBJ1-1	TRBD1	-	TRBV29-1
TGTGCCAGCTCACCTGGGACATTGTCAGAGACCCAGTACTTC	CASSPGTLSETQYF	TRBJ2-5	-	-	TRBV18
TGTGCCAGCAGTTACCGATCTAGCGGGGAAGCCAATGAGCAGTTCTTC	CASSYRSSGEANEQFF	TRBJ2-1	TRBD2	-	TRBV6-5
TGTGCCAGCAGCTTAGCGCCTAGCGGGGGGGCTGATACGCAGTATTTT	CASSLAPSGGADTQYF	TRBJ2-3	TRBD2	few	TRBV7-2
TGTGCCAGCAGTTTAGCCGACTTGGGCGAGCAGTACTTC	CASSLADLGEQYF	TRBJ2-7	-	few	TRBV28
TGCAGCGTTGAAGAGGCCATCTATGGCTACATCTTC	CSVEEAIYGYIF	TRBJ1-2	-	-	TRBV29-1
TGTGCCATCAGTGAGCCGTACTCCTACAATGAGCAGTTCTTC	CAISEPYSYNEQFF	TRBJ2-1	-	-	TRBV10-3
TGTGCCAGCAGTTTTAACGCCCGCACAGATACGCAGTATTTT	CASSFNARTDTQYF	TRBJ2-3	-	-	TRBV12-3/TRBV12-4
TGTGCCAGCAGTTACGGGTCTTGGGGGGGTAGCAATCAGCCCCAGCATTTT	CASSYGSWGGSNQPQHF	TRBJ1-5	-	-	TRBV6-2/TRBV6-3
TGCAGCGTTGGTGACAGCCACCAAGAGACCCAGTACTTC	CSVGDSHQETQYF	TRBJ2-5	-	few	TRBV29-1
TGCGCCAGCAGCTTGGCGCCGGATAACCATGGCTACACCTTC	CASSLAPDNHGYTF	TRBJ1-2	-	-	TRBV5-1
TGTGCCAGCAGCCCTAGCGGGAAATCCTACGAGCAGTACTTC	CASSPSGKSYEQYF	TRBJ2-7	TRBD2	few	TRBV6-5
TGCAGCGTTGAAGAACAGGGGGCCAGTGGCTACACCTTC	CSVEEQGASGYTF	TRBJ1-2	TRBD1	-	TRBV29-1
TGCGCCAGCAGTGACTGGGGGGGCTCCTACAATGAGCAGTTCTTC	CASSDWGGSYNEQFF	TRBJ2-1	TRBD2	few	TRBV10-2
TGCGCCAGCAGTGAGTCGATACACAGGAACTATGGCTACACCTTC	CASSESIHRNYGYTF	TRBJ1-2	-	few	TRBV10-2
TGTGCCAGCAGCTTATTATCAGGGGCCGGAGAGACCCAGTACTTC	CASSLLSGAGETQYF	TRBJ2-5	-	many	TRBV7-9
TGTGCCAGCAGCCCCGAAGTACACAATGAGCAGTTCTTC	CASSPEVHNEQFF	TRBJ2-1	-	-	TRBV6-6
TGTGCCAGCAGTGATGGTTTTGGCTACACCTTC	CASSDGFGYTF	TRBJ1-2	-	-	TRBV25-1
TGTGCCACCGGGGCCGGGGGGCGTGGAGAGACCCAGTACTTC	CATGAGGRGETQYF	TRBJ2-5	-	-	TRBV10-3
TGTGCCATCAGCCTCCGAGACTCCGGGGAGCTGTTTTTT	CAISLRDSGELFF	TRBJ2-2	-	-	TRBV10-3
TGTGCCTGCAGTGAAAACAGCGCAGCAGAATCCTACAATGAGCAGTTCTTC	CACSENSAAESYNEQFF	TRBJ2-1	-	-	TRBV25-1
TGCAGTGCTAGGGTAGCGGGGGTGCAGTTCTTC	CSARVAGVQFF	TRBJ2-1	TRBD2	few	TRBV20-1
TGTGCCAGCAGCTCCCCTCAAGCTAGCGGAGGGACCCAGTACTTC	CASSSPQASGGTQYF	TRBJ2-5	TRBD2	few	TRBV7-9
TGTGCCAGCAGCTTAGAAAGGGATGAGACCCAGTACTTC	CASSLERDETQYF	TRBJ2-5	-	-	TRBV13
TGCGCCAGCAGCCAAGAAGGAGCAGGGAGGTATGGCTACACCTTC	CASSQEGAGRYGYTF	TRBJ1-2	-	many	TRBV4-1
TGTGCCAGCAGTTCCCCTGCTGGCGGCTACACCTTC	CASSSPAGGYTF	TRBJ1-2	-	few	TRBV6-5
TGTGCCAGCAGCCCCCCGGCGGGACTAGCGGTTTATGAGCAGTTCTTC	CASSPPAGLAVYEQFF	TRBJ2-1	TRBD2	few	TRBV7-2
TGCGCCAGCAGAGGGACGGGCAATCAGCCCCAGCATTTT	CASRGTGNQPQHF	TRBJ1-5	-	-	TRBV10-2
TGTGCCAGCAGGGCTAGCACCGGGGAGCTGTTTTTT	CASRASTGELFF	TRBJ2-2	-	-	TRBV6-4
TGTGCCAGCAGCTTAGAAGACAGGGGTCAGCCCCAGCATTTT	CASSLEDRGQPQHF	TRBJ1-5	TRBD1	once	TRBV7-9
TGTGCCAGCAGTTTAGGACACAGGTCTACCCGCACAGATACGCAGTATTTT	CASSLGHRSTRTDTQYF	TRBJ2-3	-	few	TRBV12-3/TRBV12-4
TGCGCCAGCAGCAGAACTTATGGAGACAGGGGCGTGAATGGCTACACCTTC	CASSRTYGDRGVNGYTF	TRBJ1-2	TRBD1	once	TRBV5-1